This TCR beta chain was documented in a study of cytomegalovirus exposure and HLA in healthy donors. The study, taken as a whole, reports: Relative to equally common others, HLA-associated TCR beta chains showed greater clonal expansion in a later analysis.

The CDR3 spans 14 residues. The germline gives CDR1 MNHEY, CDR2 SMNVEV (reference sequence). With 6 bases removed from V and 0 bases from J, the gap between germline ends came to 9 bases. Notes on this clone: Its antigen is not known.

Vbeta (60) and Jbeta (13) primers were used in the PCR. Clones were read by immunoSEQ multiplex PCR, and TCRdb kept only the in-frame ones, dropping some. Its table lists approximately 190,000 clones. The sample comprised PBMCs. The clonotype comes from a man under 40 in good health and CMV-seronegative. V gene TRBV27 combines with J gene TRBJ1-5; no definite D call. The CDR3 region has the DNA TGTGCCAGCAGCGTGGGAGATAGCAATCAGCCCCAGCATTTT. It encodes CASSVGDSNQPQHF.